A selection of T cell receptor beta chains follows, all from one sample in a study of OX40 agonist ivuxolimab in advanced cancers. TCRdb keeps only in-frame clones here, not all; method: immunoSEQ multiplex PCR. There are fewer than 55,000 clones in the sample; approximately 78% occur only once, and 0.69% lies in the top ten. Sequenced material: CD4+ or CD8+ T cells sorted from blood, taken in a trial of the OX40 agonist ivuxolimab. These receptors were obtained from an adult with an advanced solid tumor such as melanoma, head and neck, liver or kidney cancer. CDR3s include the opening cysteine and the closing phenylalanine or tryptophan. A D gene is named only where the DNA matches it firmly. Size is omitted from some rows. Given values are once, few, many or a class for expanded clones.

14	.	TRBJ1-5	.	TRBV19	TGTGCCAGTAATCCTACAGGGCGCCATCAGCCCCAGCATTTT	CASNPTGRHQPQHF
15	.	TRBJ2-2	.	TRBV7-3	TGTGCCAGCAGCTTAATGGGGCCAGGAACCGGGGAGCTGTTTTTT	CASSLMGPGTGELFF
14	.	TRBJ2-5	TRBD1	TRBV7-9	TGTGCCAGCAGCTTCGACAGGGTAAAGGAGACCCAGTACTTC	CASSFDRVKETQYF
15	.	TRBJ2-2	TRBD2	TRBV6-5	TGTGCCAGCCTCCCGGGGGGGCGGGACACCGGGGAGCTGTTTTTT	CASLPGGRDTGELFF
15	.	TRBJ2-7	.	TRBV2	TGTGCCAGTGTTAGTGTAGGGATGACATTCTACGAGCAGTACTTC	CASVSVGMTFYEQYF
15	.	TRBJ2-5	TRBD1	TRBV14	TGTGCCAGCAGCCCTAGGCTACAGGGGAGAGAGACCCAGTACTTC	CASSPRLQGRETQYF
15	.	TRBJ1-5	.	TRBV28	TGTGCCAGCAGTCCCAGGGGCTATAGCAATCAGCCCCAGCATTTT	CASSPRGYSNQPQHF
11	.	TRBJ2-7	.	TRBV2	TGTGCCAGCAGTGTCCTCTACGAGCAGTACTTC	CASSVLYEQYF
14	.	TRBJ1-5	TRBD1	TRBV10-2	TGCGCCAGCAGGAAGACAGGGAGCAATCAGCCCCAGCATTTT	CASRKTGSNQPQHF
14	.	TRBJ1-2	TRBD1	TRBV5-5	TGTGCCAGCAGCCCACTGACAGGGGTCTATGGCTACACCTTC	CASSPLTGVYGYTF
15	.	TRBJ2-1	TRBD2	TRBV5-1	TGCGCCAGCACGTCCTTAGCGGGTCGATACAATGAGCAGTTCTTC	CASTSLAGRYNEQFF
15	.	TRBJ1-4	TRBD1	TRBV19	TGTGCCAGTAGTGTGGGACAGGGGGCGCATCGGGACCTGTTTTTT	CASSVGQGAHRDLFF
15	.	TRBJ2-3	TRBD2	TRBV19	TGTGCCAGTAGTACAACGGGGGGGCCCGGAGATACGCAGTATTTT	CASSTTGGPGDTQYF
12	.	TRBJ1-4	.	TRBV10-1	TGCGCCAGCAGTCGGGACTTTGGAAAACTGTTTTTT	CASSRDFGKLFF
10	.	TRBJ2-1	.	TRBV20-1	TGCAGTGCGAAGCGGAATGAGCAGTTCTTC	CSAKRNEQFF
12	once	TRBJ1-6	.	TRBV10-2	TGCGCCAGCAGGGACGGTAATTCACCCCTCCACTTT	CASRDGNSPLHF
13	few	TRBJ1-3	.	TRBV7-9	TGTGCCAGCAGCTTAAGAAGGGGGAACACCATATATTTT	CASSLRRGNTIYF
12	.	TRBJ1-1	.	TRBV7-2	TGTGCCAGCACAAGCTCAAACACTGAAGCTTTCTTT	CASTSSNTEAFF
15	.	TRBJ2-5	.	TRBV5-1	TGCGCCAGCAGCTTGGCCAGGGCAACCCAAGAGACCCAGTACTTC	CASSLARATQETQYF
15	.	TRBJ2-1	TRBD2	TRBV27	TGTGCCAGCAGTCCCACTAGCGGGGCCTACAATGAGCAGTTCTTC	CASSPTSGAYNEQFF
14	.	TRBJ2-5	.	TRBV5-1	TGCGCCAGCAGCTTGGAACACAGGCAAGAGACCCAGTACTTC	CASSLEHRQETQYF
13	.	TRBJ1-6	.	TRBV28	TGTGCCAGCAGTCCCTCACACCGTTCACCCCTCCACTTT	CASSPSHRSPLHF
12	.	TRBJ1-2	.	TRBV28	TGTGCCAGCCAGGGGAGAGTCTATGGCTACACCTTC	CASQGRVYGYTF
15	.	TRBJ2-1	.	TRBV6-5	TGTGCCAGCACCGGCGGAGGGGGCACCTACAATGAGCAGTTCTTC	CASTGGGGTYNEQFF
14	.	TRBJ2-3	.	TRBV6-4	TGTGCCAGCAGTGACTGGGGACAATCAGATACGCAGTATTTT	CASSDWGQSDTQYF
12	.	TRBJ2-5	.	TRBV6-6	TGTGCCAGCAGTCCAGACGGAGAGACCCAGTACTTC	CASSPDGETQYF
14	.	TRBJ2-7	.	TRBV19	TGTGCCAGTAGCGACCCGGGCCACTCCTACGAGCAGTACTTC	CASSDPGHSYEQYF
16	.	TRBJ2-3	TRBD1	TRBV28	TGTGCCAGCAGTTTATTTGGGACAGGGAGCACAGATACGCAGTATTTT	CASSLFGTGSTDTQYF
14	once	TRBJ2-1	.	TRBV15	TGTGCCACCAGCAGAGATGGCGGTAACAATGAGCAGTTCTTC	CATSRDGGNNEQFF
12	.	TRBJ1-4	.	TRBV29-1	TGCAGCGTTGGATCCTCGGATGAAAAACTGTTTTTT	CSVGSSDEKLFF
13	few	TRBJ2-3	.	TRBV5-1	TGCGCCAGCAGCCACGGTGGCACAGATACGCAGTATTTT	CASSHGGTDTQYF
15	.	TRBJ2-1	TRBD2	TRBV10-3	TGTGCCATTCCGAAGCTAGCGGGGGGCCTCAATGAGCAGTTCTTC	CAIPKLAGGLNEQFF
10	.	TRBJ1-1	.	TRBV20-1	TGCAGTGCTCTCTTGGCTGAAGCTTTCTTT	CSALLAEAFF
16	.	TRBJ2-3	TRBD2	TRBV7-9	TGTGCCAGCAGCGGGACTAGCGGGGCGTACACAGATACGCAGTATTTT	CASSGTSGAYTDTQYF
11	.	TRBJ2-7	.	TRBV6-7	TGTGCCAGCACCTGGTACTACGAGCAGTACTTC	CASTWYYEQYF
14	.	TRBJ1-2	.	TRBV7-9	TGTGCCAGCGCCTGGGGGGAGGATTTCTATGGCTACACCTTC	CASAWGEDFYGYTF
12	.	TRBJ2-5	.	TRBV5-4	TGTGCCAGCAGCTTGGTGCGAGAGACCCAGTACTTC	CASSLVRETQYF
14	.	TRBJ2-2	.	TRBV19	TGTGCCAGTAGTATTGGGGTGAACACCGGGGAGCTGTTTTTT	CASSIGVNTGELFF
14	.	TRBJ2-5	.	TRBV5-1	TGCGCCAGCAGCTTAGGCCTCGGCGAGGAGACCCAGTACTTC	CASSLGLGEETQYF
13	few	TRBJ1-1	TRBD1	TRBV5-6	TGTGCCAGCAGCCTCAGACAGGGGATGGGAGCTTTCTTT	CASSLRQGMGAFF
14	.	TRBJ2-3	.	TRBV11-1	TGTGCCAGCACCAACGACCTAGCCCGGGATACGCAGTATTTT	CASTNDLARDTQYF
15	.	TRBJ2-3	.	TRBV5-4	TGTGCCAGCAGCTTCGACAGCCTCAGCACAGATACGCAGTATTTT	CASSFDSLSTDTQYF